The TCR beta chain under discussion was sequenced for a study of Ad26.COV2.S vaccination and SARS-CoV-2 variants. Study background: Sample donor was a member of the COV1001 Ad26.COV2.S trial arm. In the study, Ad26.COV2.S was injected intramuscularly once, or twice 56 days apart. General study results and limits: Comparability of non-spike TCR breadth was observed across vaccine and placebo recipients.

This clone was seen a single time. Its antigen remains unidentified. The method was immunoSEQ multiplex PCR; TCRdb's version includes in-frame clones alone and lacks a portion of them. The sample contains roughly 400,000 clones, roughly 90% of which appear only once. Germline V CDR1 and CDR2: SGHVS, FNYEAQ. The CDR3 sequence is 15 residues long. V was pared by 4 bases and J by 2 bases, with 8 bases of the junction left unmatched. Treatment of the sample: around 19 received Ad26.COV2.S at low or high dose, single or two shots; about 5 received placebo; per-sample allocation not given. Samples analyzed were those drawn on day 63 after the first vaccine or placebo injection. An Ad26 vector expressing Wuhan-strain SARS-CoV-2 spike constituted the vaccine.

Here the sequenced sample was peripheral blood, taken in a trial of Ad26.COV2.S vaccine versus placebo. The TCR comes from a person aged 18-65 years who received the Ad26.COV2.S COVID-19 vaccine or a placebo. The V and J genes are TRBV7-6 and TRBJ2-7, with 7 bases fitting TRBD2. The DNA of the CDR3 is TGTGCCAGCAGCTCGAGGGGAGGGACGGCCTACGAGCAGTACTTC. It encodes CASSSRGGTAYEQYF.